Listed below are T cell receptor beta chains from one sample, sequenced in a study of T cell responses to AZD1222 COVID-19 vaccine. Data came from immunoSEQ multiplex PCR; TCRdb stores just in-frame clones and leaves some out. The table includes about 140,000 clones, 85% to 95% detected once. This specimen consisted of peripheral blood, obtained on day 0 of AZD1222 vaccination. Receptors originate from an adult in good health. CDR3s include the opening cysteine and the closing phenylalanine or tryptophan. Each record gives: clone size, D gene, V gene, J gene, CDR3 protein, CDR3 DNA. The D gene is left open where the match is weak. Not every row has a clone size; where given, it reads once, few, many or a size class.

once,NA,TRBV5-1,TRBJ2-5,CASSPITGTQETQYF,TGCGCCAGCAGCCCCATCACAGGGACCCAAGAGACCCAGTACTTC
NA,TRBD1,TRBV7-3,TRBJ1-2,CASSLIGQGPHGYTF,TGTGCCAGCAGCTTAATTGGACAGGGTCCCCATGGCTACACCTTC
once,NA,TRBV7-8,TRBJ1-5,CASSLGGGQPQHF,TGTGCCAGCAGCTTGGGGGGTGGGCAGCCCCAGCATTTT
once,NA,TRBV12-3/TRBV12-4,TRBJ1-1,CASNAGGTEAFF,TGTGCCAGCAACGCTGGGGGCACTGAAGCTTTCTTT
NA,NA,TRBV5-1,TRBJ1-1,CASSLNSNTEAFF,TGCGCCAGCAGCTTGAACAGTAACACTGAAGCTTTCTTT
NA,TRBD2,TRBV27,TRBJ2-3,CAIAGTSGTDTQYF,TGTGCCATCGCCGGGACTAGCGGCACAGATACGCAGTATTTT
NA,NA,TRBV6-5,TRBJ2-7,CASSRGRSEQYF,TGTGCCAGCAGCCGAGGACGGTCCGAGCAGTACTTC
NA,NA,TRBV6-5,TRBJ1-5,CASSPDGPQHF,TGTGCCAGCAGCCCGGACGGCCCCCAGCATTTT
NA,TRBD2,TRBV9,TRBJ2-5,CASSSSGGQETQYF,TGTGCCAGCAGCTCTAGCGGGGGCCAAGAGACCCAGTACTTC
NA,TRBD1,TRBV5-6,TRBJ1-2,CASSLWTGGAISYGYTF,TGTGCCAGCAGCTTGTGGACAGGGGGCGCGATCTCGTATGGCTACACCTTC
NA,NA,TRBV7-9,TRBJ1-5,CASSRDRNQPQHF,TGTGCCAGCAGCCGTGACAGGAATCAGCCCCAGCATTTT
NA,TRBD1,TRBV6-4,TRBJ1-5,CASRGVQGGGQPQHF,TGTGCCAGCAGGGGGGTACAAGGGGGCGGGCAGCCCCAGCATTTT
NA,NA,TRBV6-5,TRBJ1-1,CASSYLGSNTEAFF,TGTGCCAGCAGTTACTTAGGCAGTAACACTGAAGCTTTCTTT
NA,NA,TRBV19,TRBJ2-1,CASSMILLNEQFF,TGTGCCAGTAGTATGATTCTCCTAAATGAGCAGTTCTTC
NA,TRBD1,TRBV3-1/TRBV3-2,TRBJ1-4,CASSHGQGNEKLFF,TGTGCCAGCAGCCACGGACAGGGGAATGAAAAACTGTTTTTT
NA,TRBD1,TRBV3-1/TRBV3-2,TRBJ1-2,CASSQVGRQGYGYTF,TGTGCCAGCAGCCAAGTCGGTCGACAGGGATATGGCTACACCTTC
NA,TRBD1,TRBV19,TRBJ2-1,CASTDRAYNEQFF,TGTGCCAGTACGGACAGGGCCTACAATGAGCAGTTCTTC
NA,NA,TRBV19,TRBJ1-5,CASSIEHYSNQPQHF,TGTGCCAGTAGTATTGAGCATTATAGCAATCAGCCCCAGCATTTT
NA,NA,TRBV27,TRBJ1-3,CASSLRGDTGNTIYF,TGTGCCAGCAGTTTGAGGGGGGATACTGGAAACACCATATATTTT
NA,TRBD1,TRBV4-2,TRBJ1-1,CASSQGTGPPEAFF,TGTGCCAGCAGCCAAGGGACAGGCCCGCCTGAAGCTTTCTTT
NA,NA,TRBV6-2/TRBV6-3,TRBJ1-2,CASSHPQGDGYTF,TGTGCCAGCAGTCACCCACAGGGCGATGGCTACACCTTC
NA,NA,TRBV7-9,TRBJ2-3,CASSPGASSTDTQYF,TGTGCCAGCAGCCCCGGGGCGTCTAGCACAGATACGCAGTATTTT
NA,TRBD1,TRBV29-1,TRBJ1-2,CSVWTGIHNYGYTF,TGCAGCGTTTGGACAGGAATCCATAACTATGGCTACACCTTC
NA,NA,TRBV4-2,TRBJ2-7,CASSQDSYEQYF,TGTGCCAGCAGCCAAGACTCCTACGAGCAGTACTTC
NA,NA,TRBV5-4,TRBJ1-1,CASSLEPGNTEAFF,TGTGCCAGCAGCTTAGAGCCGGGGAACACTGAAGCTTTCTTT
NA,NA,TRBV4-3,TRBJ1-2,CASSQDEAGRHGYTF,TGCGCCAGCAGCCAAGATGAAGCAGGGAGGCATGGCTACACCTTC
NA,TRBD2,TRBV30,TRBJ2-1,CAWSDRIGGVTKMFF,TGTGCCTGGAGCGACCGGATCGGGGGGGTAACTAAGATGTTCTTC
few,NA,TRBV6-5,TRBJ1-4,CASRDGGADEKLFF,TGTGCCAGCAGGGACGGGGGGGCTGATGAAAAACTGTTTTTT
NA,NA,TRBV10-3,TRBJ2-7,CAITGGYEQYF,TGTGCCATCACAGGTGGCTACGAGCAGTACTTC
NA,TRBD2,TRBV7-9,TRBJ2-1,CASSLRGGSNEQFF,TGTGCCAGCAGCTTACGGGGGGGCTCGAATGAGCAGTTCTTC
NA,NA,TRBV3-1/TRBV3-2,TRBJ1-2,CASSQGGQGNYGYTF,TGTGCCAGCAGCCAAGGGGGACAAGGAAACTATGGCTACACCTTC
NA,TRBD1,TRBV6-5,TRBJ1-2,CASRRGTEGYTF,TGTGCCAGCAGACGAGGGACAGAAGGCTACACCTTC
NA,TRBD1,TRBV6-2/TRBV6-3,TRBJ1-5,CASSYSRGNQPQHF,TGTGCCAGCAGTTACTCCAGGGGGAATCAGCCCCAGCATTTT
NA,TRBD2,TRBV5-6,TRBJ2-5,CASSLGIAGGRGETQYF,TGTGCCAGCAGCTTAGGGATAGCGGGGGGTCGCGGCGAGACCCAGTACTTC
NA,TRBD1,TRBV7-2,TRBJ1-2,CASSLGTGGRNGYTF,TGTGCCAGCAGCTTGGGTACAGGGGGAAGGAATGGCTACACCTTC
once,TRBD1,TRBV5-1,TRBJ1-1,CASSPGTGGTTEAFF,TGCGCCAGCAGCCCCGGGACAGGGGGCACCACTGAAGCTTTCTTT
NA,NA,TRBV30,TRBJ1-1,CAWSNGPMNTEAFF,TGTGCCTGGAGTAACGGCCCCATGAACACTGAAGCTTTCTTT
NA,NA,TRBV29-1,TRBJ2-3,CSVVTSSTDTQYF,TGCAGCGTAGTAACATCATCCACAGATACGCAGTATTTT
NA,TRBD1,TRBV5-1,TRBJ1-1,CASSLEPGGANEAFF,TGCGCCAGCAGCTTGGAGCCAGGGGGTGCAAATGAAGCTTTCTTT
NA,NA,TRBV6-2/TRBV6-3,TRBJ2-7,CASSYSQADPYEQYF,TGTGCCAGCAGTTACTCGCAGGCCGACCCCTACGAGCAGTACTTC
NA,NA,TRBV29-1,TRBJ1-1,CSVAPDTLDAEAFF,TGCAGCGTCGCGCCCGACACCCTGGACGCTGAAGCTTTCTTT
NA,NA,TRBV20-1,TRBJ1-2,CSAPRGLGYTF,TGCAGTGCCCCTCGTGGTCTTGGCTACACCTTC
NA,TRBD1,TRBV9,TRBJ1-6,CASSVGTTGYHSPLHF,TGTGCCAGCAGCGTAGGGACGACAGGGTATCATTCACCCCTCCACTTT
NA,NA,TRBV4-2,TRBJ2-7,CASSPGSRDEQYF,TGTGCCAGCAGCCCCGGGAGCAGGGACGAGCAGTACTTC
NA,NA,TRBV6-1,TRBJ1-3,CASSELYRFSGNTIYF,TGTGCCAGCAGTGAATTGTACCGGTTCTCTGGAAACACCATATATTTT
NA,TRBD2,TRBV10-3,TRBJ2-5,CAISDGGARGETQYF,TGTGCCATCAGTGACGGGGGGGCGCGGGGAGAGACCCAGTACTTC
NA,NA,TRBV19,TRBJ1-1,CASSIAASEAFF,TGTGCCAGTAGTATAGCCGCTTCTGAAGCTTTCTTT
NA,TRBD2,TRBV27,TRBJ2-5,CASSLSLGGAGEETQYF,TGTGCCAGCAGTTTATCTCTAGGTGGGGCGGGGGAAGAGACCCAGTACTTC
NA,TRBD1,TRBV6-5,TRBJ1-6,CASRPGQGWSPLHF,TGTGCCAGCAGACCGGGACAGGGATGGTCACCCCTCCACTTT
NA,NA,TRBV4-1,TRBJ1-2,CASSQAVGDPLLLGYTF,TGCGCCAGCAGCCAAGCTGTAGGAGATCCCCTCCTCCTTGGCTACACCTTC
many,NA,TRBV30,TRBJ1-1,CAWAVSTEAFF,TGTGCCTGGGCCGTCAGTACTGAAGCTTTCTTT
NA,TRBD1,TRBV7-2,TRBJ1-1,CASSSTGITEAFF,TGTGCCAGCAGCTCGACAGGGATCACTGAAGCTTTCTTT
NA,TRBD1,TRBV14,TRBJ2-3,CASSLGQITDTQYF,TGTGCCAGCAGTCTGGGACAGATCACAGATACGCAGTATTTT
NA,NA,TRBV5-4,TRBJ2-3,CASSYGGGAPDTQYF,TGTGCCAGCAGCTACGGTGGGGGCGCGCCAGATACGCAGTATTTT
NA,TRBD2,TRBV7-2,TRBJ2-7,CASSVSGGYEQYF,TGTGCCAGCAGCGTCAGCGGGGGCTACGAGCAGTACTTC